This TCR beta chain came from a study of early T cells in non-severe SARS-CoV-2 infection. Study information: Sequencing of bulk RNA from unsorted whole blood was done, without chain pairing.

MiXCR, applied by TCRdb to the 5' RACE reads, yields one record per CDR3 protein. The sample records some 81,000 distinct CDR3 sequences, about a sixth being singletons. This clonotype was counted only a few times. J gave up 3 bases and V 0 bases, and 12 bases lay outside the gene matches. The CDR3 runs to 19 residues. Germline loops: CDR1 MGHRA, CDR2 YSYEKL. V is TRBV4-1 and J is TRBJ2-3; 10 positions agree with TRBD2. This sequence originates from an adult who was a healthcare worker with PCR-confirmed SARS-CoV-2 infection or an uninfected control (not recorded which). The sequencing input was whole blood. The CDR3 spells CASSQDLWASGRKTDTQYF. The CDR3 nucleotides read TGCGCCAGCAGCCAAGATTTGTGGGCTAGCGGGAGAAAAACAGATACGCAGTATTTT.